The clone carrying this TCR beta chain was seen more than once but under ten times. The target antigen is unknown. For TCR beta, libraries came from quantitative 5'-RACE with molecular barcodes. TCRdb independently ran MiXCR on the 5' RACE reads; one entry per CDR3 protein. The sample contains hundreds of thousands of distinct CDR3 sequences, about 25% of which appear only once. This entry comes from a study of CD8 T cells in ankylosing spondylitis. Study observations and caveats: Clones linked to disease were reported to show significant enrichment in matched ankylosing spondylitis synovial fluid. For ankylosing spondylitis blood, a TCR beta motif of several highly homologous variants appeared characteristic. Clones linked with disease were CD8+ and fairly uncommon in the peripheral blood. Past research had described some motif variants in reactive arthritis synovial fluid and blood.

With V trimmed by 0 bases and J by 10 bases, 16 bases remained unmatched. The CDR3 is made up of 17 amino acids. Germline V gene lookup returns CDR1 SGHRS and CDR2 YFSETQ. The sample was blood, either unsorted or a sorted T cell fraction (not recorded which). The source is a male donor with ankylosing spondylitis. J is TRBJ2-1 and V is TRBV5-1; TRBD1 aligns across 7 bases. The CDR3 sequence: CASSLAPLTSGGGEQFF. The CDR3 region has the DNA TGCGCCAGCAGCTTGGCGCCGTTAACTTCAGGGGGTGGAGAGCAGTTCTTC.